The 18 T cell receptor beta chains listed next were all sequenced from one sample in a study of blood T cell repertoires in COVID-19. Assay used: immunoSEQ multiplex PCR; TCRdb lists only in-frame clones, some missing. Found here are roughly 290,000 clones, approximately 83% of them singletons; the top ten hold approximately 2.2%. The sample comprised peripheral blood. These TCRs come from a woman aged 25 to 39 who had recovered from COVID-19.

The chain couples TRBV4-2 to TRBJ2-3, with D possibly being TRBD2 (6 bases). This CDR3 contains 13 residues. Germline lookup yields CDR1 LGHNA and CDR2 YNFKEQ. Deletions cut 0 bases from V and 14 bases from J, with 15 bases between. CDR3 DNA sequence: TGTGCCAGCAGCCAAGATGTGGGACTTCTTATGTATTTT. It is translated as CASSQDVGLLMYF.

This rearrangement joins TRBV5-1 to TRBJ1-6; D is perhaps TRBD1 (5 bases). The ends were cut back, 3 bases at V and 5 bases at J, with 12 bases in the middle. The CDR3 runs to 15 residues. From germline, CDR1 is SGHRS and CDR2 YFSETQ. The CDR3 DNA is TGCGCCAGCAGCTCTCGACAGAACAATAATTCACCCCTCCACTTT. It encodes CASSSRQNNNSPLHF.

The sample holds one count of this clone. The V call is TRBV3-1 (or the pseudogene TRBV3-2), the J call TRBJ2-3; TRBD1 aligns across 9 bases. V was clipped by 0 bases and J by 0 bases; unmatched bases: 19. Germline CDR1 LGHDT, CDR2 YNNKEL (reference sequence). The CDR3 consists of 22 residues. CDR3 DNA sequence: TGTGCCAGCAGCCAAGATAGGAGACCAGACAGGGGGGATCGATCTAGCACAGATACGCAGTATTTT. Protein product: CASSQDRRPDRGDRSSTDTQYF.

This chain uses TRBV6-5 with TRBJ2-7, with 8 bases lining up with TRBD2. Germline CDR1 and CDR2: MNHEY and SVGAGI. The V gene end was trimmed by 5 bases and the J gene end by 3 bases; junction bases not matched to a gene: 6. The CDR3 extends over 14 amino acids. In nucleotides, the CDR3 is TGTGCCAGCAGTAATGAGGGACTAGGCTACGAGCAGTACTTC. It codes for CASSNEGLGYEQYF.

The rearrangement joins TRBV6-4 to TRBJ2-1; 11 bases are shared with TRBD2. The CDR3 runs to 18 residues. The V gene end was trimmed by 1 base and the J gene end by 9 bases; junction bases not matched to a gene: 14. Germline assignment: CDR1 MRHNA and CDR2 SNTAGT. The CDR3 coding sequence is TGTGCCAGCAGTGACTTAGCGGGAGGGCCGATGAATCCCATTGAGCAGTTCTTC. Residues: CASSDLAGGPMNPIEQFF.

The chain links TRBV6-6 to TRBJ2-4; D gene uncertain. Between the trimmed V and J ends, which lost 9 bases and 10 bases, there was a span of 13 bases. This CDR3 is built from 11 residues. From germline, CDR1 is MNHNY and CDR2 SVGAGI (reference sequence). The chain's CDR3 is CASRRTKIQYF. In DNA, the CDR3 is TGTGCCAGTAGGAGAACGAAGATTCAGTACTTC.

The chain couples TRBV5-5 to TRBJ2-2; D gene uncertain. V lost 2 bases, J lost 1 base, and 6 bases lay in between. CDR3 size: 14 residues. Germline-derived CDR1 and CDR2 are SGHKS and YYEKEE (reference sequence). CDR3 region: CASSFPRNTGELFF. The CDR3 DNA is TGTGCCAGCAGCTTTCCTAGGAACACCGGGGAGCTGTTTTTT.

The rearrangement links TRBV5-6 to TRBJ2-3; perhaps TRBD2 as D (6 bases). The V gene's germline CDR1 is SGHDT and CDR2 YYEEEE. The ends were cut back, 1 base at V and 6 bases at J, with 21 bases in the middle. The CDR3 has 17 residues. CDR3 region: CASSLRGLAPRKDTQYF. Written as DNA, the CDR3 is TGTGCCAGCAGCTTGAGGGGACTGGCACCCAGGAAGGATACGCAGTATTTT.

This sequence joins TRBV5-4 and TRBJ2-3; 9 bases fit TRBD1. The CDR3 sequence is 14 residues long. Germline V gene lookup returns CDR1 SGHNT and CDR2 YYREEE (reference sequence). With V trimmed by 4 bases and J by 4 bases, 4 bases remained unmatched. The CDR3 region is CASSPGTGPDTQYF. DNA of the CDR3: TGTGCCAGCAGCCCCGGGACAGGGCCAGATACGCAGTATTTT.

The CDR3 reads CASKASGADNEQFF. The CDR3 DNA follows: TGTGCCAGCAAGGCTAGCGGGGCGGACAATGAGCAGTTCTTC. The V gene is TRBV11-3, the J gene TRBJ2-1; 9 bases line up with TRBD2. CDR1 is SGHNT and CDR2 is YENEEA in the germline V gene. The CDR3 totals 14 residues. Trimming removed 7 bases from V and 5 bases from J; junction bases left unmatched: 6.

The rearrangement links TRBV10-1 to TRBJ2-2; D is possibly TRBD1 (6 bases). V was pared by 3 bases and J by 4 bases, with 9 bases between. This CDR3 has 14 amino acids. Germline CDR1 and CDR2: WNHNN and SYGVQD (reference sequence). In nucleotides, the CDR3 is TGCGCCAGCAGTGATCAGGGGCCCACCGGGGAGCTGTTTTTT. This encodes CASSDQGPTGELFF.

The chain uses TRBV5-4 and TRBJ2-1, with 10 bases aligning to TRBD2. The V and J ends lost 2 bases and 6 bases, in that order; junction bases with no gene match: 5. The CDR3 length is 15 residues. CDR1 is SGHNT, CDR2 YYREEE, per germline (reference sequence). CDR3 nucleotide sequence: TGTGCCAGCAGCTTCACTAGCGGGGCTACCAATGAGCAGTTCTTC. It codes for CASSFTSGATNEQFF.

V is TRBV4-1 and J is TRBJ1-2, with 10 bases matching TRBD1. CDR3 length: 17 amino acids. Germline V CDR1 and CDR2: MGHRA, YSYEKL. The J segment lost 0 bases and the V segment lost 4 bases, leaving 8 bases of the junction unmatched. The DNA for the CDR3 is TGCGCCAGCAGCCGGGGGGACAGGGGAGTCACTAACTATGGCTACACCTTC. This translates into CASSRGDRGVTNYGYTF.

The V call is TRBV19, the J call TRBJ2-1, with TRBD1 matching 7 bases. Germline CDR1 is LNHDA and CDR2 is SQIVND (reference sequence). V shed 5 bases, J shed 5 bases, and the junction held 6 bases outside the gene matches. The CDR3 totals 14 residues. CDR3 region: CASSWGQNNNEQFF. As DNA, the CDR3 is TGTGCCAGTAGTTGGGGACAGAATAACAATGAGCAGTTCTTC.

The chain links TRBV6-2 or TRBV6-3 to TRBJ2-3; the D is unclear. The germline gives CDR1 MNHEY, CDR2 SVGEGT. The CDR3 spans 12 residues. V was shortened by 6 bases and J by 6 bases, with 10 bases between the two germline ends. In nucleotides, the CDR3 is TGTGCCAGCAGCCCCACCGGGGATACGCAGTATTTT. This sequence encodes CASSPTGDTQYF.

The rearrangement joins TRBV15 to TRBJ2-2, with TRBD1 identical over 9 bases. Germline-derived CDR1 and CDR2 are LNHNV and YYDKDF (reference sequence). The CDR3 contains 16 residues. With V trimmed by 1 base and J by 0 bases, 0 bases remained unmatched. The DNA of the CDR3 is TGTGCCACCAGCAGAGGGGACAGGGCGAACACCGGGGAGCTGTTTTTT. This encodes CATSRGDRANTGELFF.

This clone was counted between two and nine times. The CDR3 is CASSLARATEAFF. CDR3 nucleotide sequence: TGTGCCAGCAGCTTAGCCAGGGCAACTGAAGCTTTCTTT. This rearrangement joins TRBV11-3 to TRBJ1-1; possibly TRBD1 for D (5 bases). Germline V lookup: CDR1 SGHNT, CDR2 YENEEA. Trimming left V 1 base short and J 5 bases short, with 8 bases between. The CDR3 contains 13 residues.

The V and J genes are TRBV4-2 and TRBJ2-7; 9 bases map to TRBD1. This CDR3 contains 16 residues. CDR1 LGHNA and CDR2 YNFKEQ come from the germline V gene. J gave up 7 bases and V 4 bases, and 14 bases lay outside the gene matches. The CDR3 spells CASSRYGGQGLREQYF. CDR3 DNA: TGTGCCAGCAGCCGCTATGGAGGACAGGGGCTGAGAGAGCAGTACTTC.